The 10 T cell receptor beta chains presented below share a single source sample, sequenced in a study of cytomegalovirus exposure and HLA in healthy donors. Primers for the PCR totalled 60 Vbeta and 13 Jbeta. Produced via immunoSEQ multiplex PCR; TCRdb's table is partial and in-frame only. The repertoire consists of roughly 160,000 clones, with 60% to 80% occurring once and the leading ten covering 1.3% to 1.5%. The source material was PBMCs. These receptors were obtained from a man aged 60 to 75 in good health and CMV-seronegative.

The chain links TRBV5-1 to TRBJ2-5; 8 bases agree with TRBD2. This CDR3 has 16 residues. Germline loops: CDR1 SGHRS, CDR2 YFSETQ. V dropped 3 bases and J dropped 5; count of bases not matched to a gene: 12. The CDR3 sequence is CASSYRLAGGQETQYF. DNA of the CDR3: TGCGCCAGCAGCTACCGTCTTGCGGGGGGCCAGGAGACCCAGTACTTC. Using reference TRBV5-1 and TRBJ2-5 for the parts outside the CDR3, the full variable domain is KAGVTQTPRYLIKTRGQQVTLSCSPISGHRSVSWYQQTPGQGLQFLFEYFSETQRNKGNFPGRFSGRQFSNSRSEMNVSTLELGDSALYLCASSYRLAGGQETQYFGPGTRLLVL.

This clone was seen a few times. The rearrangement links TRBV4-2 to TRBJ2-3; 12 nucleotides align to TRBD2. V dropped 4 bases and J dropped 0; count of bases not matched to a gene: 2. CDR1 is LGHNA and CDR2 is YNFKEQ in the germline V gene. The CDR3 loop spans 16 amino acids. Written as DNA, the CDR3 is TGTGCCAGCAGCCTGCTAGCGGGGGGGAGCACAGATACGCAGTATTTT. Its translation is CASSLLAGGSTDTQYF.

The V call is TRBV18, the J call TRBJ1-4; D unresolved. Germline lookup yields CDR1 KGHSH and CDR2 LQKENI. Trimming pared 0 bases from V and 0 bases from J, leaving 5 bases between. CDR3 size: 15 residues. CDR3 sequence: CASSPPVATNEKLFF. In DNA form, the CDR3 reads TGTGCCAGCTCACCACCTGTCGCAACTAATGAAAAACTGTTTTTT.

This clone has more than one count but fewer than ten. V usage is TRBV28 and J usage is TRBJ2-5, with TRBD2 as a possible D gene (7 bases). The V and J ends lost 7 bases and 1 base respectively, with 16 bases between them. CDR3 size: 15 residues. CDR1 is MDHEN and CDR2 is SYDVKM in the germline V gene. The CDR3 loop is CASMRGGSLQETQYF. The CDR3 nucleotides are TGTGCCAGCATGAGGGGGGGATCACTCCAAGAGACCCAGTACTTC. Together with reference TRBV28 and TRBJ2-5, the CDR3 gives the full variable domain: DVKVTQSSRYLVKRTGEKVFLECVQDMDHENMFWYRQDPGLGLRLIYFSYDVKMKEKGDIPEGYSVSREKKERFSLILESASTNQTSMYLCASMRGGSLQETQYFGPGTRLLVL.

Notes on this clone: One junction end disagrees with the germline gene, perhaps due to a read error. The chain uses TRBV15 and TRBJ1-2, with TRBD1 identical over 9 bases. This CDR3 region has 15 residues. Germline CDR1 and CDR2: LNHNV and YYDKDF (reference sequence). The CDR3 DNA sequence: TGTGCCACCAGCAGGACCGGGACAGGGAACTCTGGCTACACCTTC. Its protein product is CATSRTGTGNSGYTF.

This clone appeared a few times. The rearrangement joins TRBV19 to TRBJ2-7; 9 bases map to TRBD2. The CDR3 runs to 14 residues. V shed 6 bases, J shed 5 bases, and the junction held 8 bases outside the gene matches. CDR1 and CDR2 from the germline V gene are LNHDA and SQIVND (reference sequence). The CDR3 DNA sequence: TGTGCCAGTAGGGATAGCGGGAGTGGGAACGAGCAGTACTTC. Protein: CASRDSGSGNEQYF.

The CDR3 sequence is CASGRDSIDSPLHF. The CDR3 DNA sequence: TGTGCCAGCGGCCGGGACAGCATAGATTCACCCCTCCACTTT. The J gene is TRBJ1-6, the V gene TRBV2; TRBD1 aligns across 7 bases. The CDR3 spans 14 residues. The germline gives CDR1 SNHLY, CDR2 FYNNEI. The junction had 9 bases not matched to a gene; V was cut back by 8 bases and J by 8 bases.

The J gene is TRBJ1-4, the V gene TRBV19; no clear D. This CDR3 comprises 15 residues. Germline lookup yields CDR1 LNHDA and CDR2 SQIVND (reference sequence). With 0 bases removed from V and 2 bases from J, the gap between germline ends came to 7 bases. The CDR3 reads CASSIDDGTNEKLFF. The CDR3 DNA sequence: TGTGCCAGTAGTATAGATGACGGGACTAATGAAAAACTGTTTTTT.

V and J are TRBV5-4 and TRBJ2-5; 8 nucleotides agree with TRBD1. Trimming at V came to 2 bases and at J to 1 base, leaving 4 bases not matched to a gene. The CDR3 has 15 amino acids. Per germline, CDR1 SGHNT and CDR2 YYREEE (reference sequence). The CDR3 region is CASSLGRGLQETQYF. The DNA for the CDR3 is TGTGCCAGCAGCTTAGGCAGGGGGCTCCAAGAGACCCAGTACTTC. Full variable domain (outside the CDR3, taken from reference TRBV5-4 and TRBJ2-5): ETGVTQSPTHLIKTRGQQVTLRCSSQSGHNTVSWYQQALGQGPQFIFQYYREEENGRGNFPPRFSGLQFPNYSSELNVNALELDDSALYLCASSLGRGLQETQYFGPGTRLLVL.

The chain has TRBV18 and TRBJ1-5; no firm D call. Per germline, CDR1 KGHSH and CDR2 LQKENI. The CDR3 runs 14 residues. V was cut by 6 bases and J by 1 base, with 10 bases left in between. DNA for the CDR3: TGTGCCAGCTCGCCGTCCGAGAGCAATCAGCCCCAGCATTTT. It translates to CASSPSESNQPQHF. Filled out from reference TRBV18 and TRBJ1-5, the complete variable domain reads NAGVMQNPRHLVRRRGQEARLRCSPMKGHSHVYWYRQLPEEGLKFMVYLQKENIIDESGMPKERFSAEFPKEGPSILRIQQVVRGDSAAYFCASSPSESNQPQHFGDGTRLSIL.